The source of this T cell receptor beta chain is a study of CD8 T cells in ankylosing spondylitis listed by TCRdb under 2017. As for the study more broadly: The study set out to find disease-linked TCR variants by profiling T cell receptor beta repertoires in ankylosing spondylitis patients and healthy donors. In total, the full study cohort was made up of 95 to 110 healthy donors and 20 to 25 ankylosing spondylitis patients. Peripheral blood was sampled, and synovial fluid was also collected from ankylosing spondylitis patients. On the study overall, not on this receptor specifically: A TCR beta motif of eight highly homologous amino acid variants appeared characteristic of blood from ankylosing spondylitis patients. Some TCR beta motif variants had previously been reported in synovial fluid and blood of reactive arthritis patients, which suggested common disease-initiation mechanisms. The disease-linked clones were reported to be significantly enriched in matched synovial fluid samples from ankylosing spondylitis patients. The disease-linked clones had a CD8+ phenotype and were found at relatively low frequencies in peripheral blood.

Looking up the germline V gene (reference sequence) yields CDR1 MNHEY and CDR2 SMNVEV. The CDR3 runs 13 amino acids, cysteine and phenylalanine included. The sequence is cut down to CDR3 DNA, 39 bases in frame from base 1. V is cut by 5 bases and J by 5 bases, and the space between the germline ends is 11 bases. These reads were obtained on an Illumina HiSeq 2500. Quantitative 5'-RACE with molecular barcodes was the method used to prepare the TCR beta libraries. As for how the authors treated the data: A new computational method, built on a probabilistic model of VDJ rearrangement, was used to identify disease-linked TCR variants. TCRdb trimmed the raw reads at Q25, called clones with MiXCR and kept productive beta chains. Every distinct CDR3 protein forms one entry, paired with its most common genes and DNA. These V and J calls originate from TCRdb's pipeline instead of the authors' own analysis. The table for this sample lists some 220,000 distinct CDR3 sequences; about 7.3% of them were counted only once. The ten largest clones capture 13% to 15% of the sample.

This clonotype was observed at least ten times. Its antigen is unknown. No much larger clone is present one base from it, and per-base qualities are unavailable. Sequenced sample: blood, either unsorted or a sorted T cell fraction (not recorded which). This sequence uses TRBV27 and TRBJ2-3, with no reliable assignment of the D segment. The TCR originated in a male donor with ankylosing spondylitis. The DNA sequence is TGTGCCAGCAGTCCATCAAGAGGAGATACGCAGTATTTT. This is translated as CASSPSRGDTQYF.